A single sample is the source of the 17 T cell receptor beta chains below, sequenced in a study of response to subunit inactivated influenza vaccine. TCRdb used MiXCR to reprocess the RT-PCR reads, holding one entry per CDR3 protein. Of roughly 790,000 distinct CDR3 sequences listed, over 20% are singletons. The sequencing used PBMCs from blood, collected about 5 days after vaccination. These receptors all stem from a man between 45 and 60 years old who received an inactivated influenza vaccine.

This clonotype came up a few times. The chain carries TRBV5-1 and TRBJ1-1, with D possibly being TRBD1 (6 bases). The V end was cut by 2 bases, the J end by 4 bases, with 9 bases between. The CDR3 sequence is 13 residues long. Germline V gene data show CDR1 as SGHRS and CDR2 as YFSETQ. The CDR3 sequence is CASSFDRITEAFF. CDR3 bases: TGCGCCAGCAGCTTTGACAGGATCACTGAAGCTTTCTTT.

This clonotype was recorded only once. The V call is TRBV7-2, the J call TRBJ2-5, with D possibly being TRBD2 (5 bases). This CDR3 is built from 14 residues. The germline V gene has CDR1 SGHTA and CDR2 FQGNSA. V lost 3 bases to trimming and J lost 1 base, with 9 bases between them. CDR3 protein: CASSFGKGQETQYF. In DNA, the CDR3 is TGTGCCAGCAGCTTCGGGAAGGGCCAAGAGACCCAGTACTTC.

The gene calls are TRBV6-2 or TRBV6-3 and TRBJ2-7; 7 nucleotides agree with TRBD2. Losses at the gene ends were 7 bases for V and 2 bases for J; bases not matched to a gene: 20. Germline assignment: CDR1 MNHEY and CDR2 SVGEGT. The CDR3 length is 18 residues. The CDR3: CASTTLGGDSIPPYEQYF. CDR3 DNA: TGTGCCAGCACCACCCTGGGAGGGGACTCTATACCCCCCTACGAGCAGTACTTC.

The V gene is TRBV6-5, the J gene TRBJ1-1, with TRBD1 identical over 7 bases. Trimming took 7 bases from V and 4 from J; bases not matched to a gene: 6. The CDR3 sequence is 13 residues long. Germline V lookup: CDR1 MNHEY, CDR2 SVGAGI. The CDR3 loop is CASIRQGVTEAFF. The DNA of the CDR3 is TGTGCCAGCATTAGACAGGGAGTCACTGAAGCTTTCTTT.

This chain uses TRBV28 with TRBJ2-7; 11 nucleotides match TRBD2. In germline, CDR1 is MDHEN, CDR2 SYDVKM. The CDR3 has 17 amino acids. J lost 6 bases, V lost 2 bases, and 12 bases had no gene match. CDR3 bases: TGTGCCAGCAGTTTAGGGACTAGCGGCACCCTGCCCTTCGAGCAGTACTTC. Protein sequence: CASSLGTSGTLPFEQYF.

The chain joins TRBV4-1 to TRBJ1-3; no clear D gene. V lost 1 base and J 1 base, leaving 5 bases between the germline ends. CDR3 length equals 14 residues. Germline V gene data show CDR1 as MGHRA and CDR2 as YSYEKL. The CDR3 loop reads CASSQVASGNTIYF. DNA for the CDR3: TGCGCCAGCAGCCAAGTGGCTTCTGGAAACACCATATATTTT.

Regarding this clonotype: Mismatch with germline at one junction end may stem from a read error. The gene calls are TRBV6-5 and TRBJ1-2; 9 nucleotides align to TRBD1. Germline loops: CDR1 MNHEY, CDR2 SVGAGI. This CDR3 has 16 residues. DNA of the CDR3: TGTGCCAGCACTTACTCGTATACAGGGGGCTCGTATGGCTACACCTTC. Amino acids: CASTYSYTGGSYGYTF.

The chain employs TRBV7-8 and TRBJ2-7; either TRBD1 or TRBD2 may fit D (5 bases each). The V gene lost 6 bases and the J gene lost 4 bases, with 19 bases spanning the gap. The germline CDR1 and CDR2 sequences are SGHVS and FQNEAQ. The CDR3 contains 15 residues. The CDR3 bases are TGTGCCAGCAGGGGACCGAGCACCTTAGGGTACGAGCAGTACTTC. This gives the protein CASRGPSTLGYEQYF.

This clonotype was recorded many times. This chain joins TRBV5-1 and TRBJ1-1; D call uncertain. Looked up from germline, CDR1 is SGHRS and CDR2 is YFSETQ. The V and J ends lost 3 bases and 2 bases respectively, with 11 bases between them. This CDR3 has 14 amino acids. CDR3 sequence reads: CASSSGILNTEAFF. DNA for the CDR3: TGCGCCAGCAGCTCTGGGATTCTAAACACTGAAGCTTTCTTT.

This clonotype was observed a few times. V and J are TRBV12-3 or TRBV12-4 and TRBJ2-1, with 10 bases matching TRBD1. The CDR3 is 17 residues long. J was trimmed by 3 bases and V by 4 bases; bases with no gene match: 9. As DNA, the CDR3 is TGTGCCAGCAGTTCCTCGGGACAGGGGAGGTACTACAATGAGCAGTTCTTC. Translation: CASSSSGQGRYYNEQFF.

This clonotype was detected only a few times. The chain couples TRBV5-1 to TRBJ1-1; TRBD1 might be the D (5 bases). Germline CDR1 SGHRS, CDR2 YFSETQ. The CDR3 runs 13 residues. V gave up 0 bases and J gave up 11 bases, with 14 bases separating them. The CDR3 DNA is TGCGCCAGCAGCTTGGGGGCCGGGGGGATGGCTTTCTTT. It yields the protein CASSLGAGGMAFF.

The J gene is TRBJ2-3, the V gene TRBV29-1; D ambiguous. Trimming took 1 base from V and 6 from J, leaving 8 bases between them. CDR3 length: 12 residues. Germline V CDR1 and CDR2: SQVTM, ANQGSEA. The CDR3 is CSVEVPGDTQYF. The CDR3 bases are TGCAGCGTTGAAGTGCCTGGGGATACGCAGTATTTT.

The chain recombines TRBV5-1 with TRBJ2-2, with TRBD1 matching over 8 bases. V lost 2 bases and J lost 0; bases outside the gene matches: 9. The CDR3 has 18 residues. Germline CDR1 reads SGHRS; CDR2 reads YFSETQ. As DNA, the CDR3 is TGCGCCAGCAGCTTCGGGACAGGTCACCTCGCGAACACCGGGGAGCTGTTTTTT. It yields the protein CASSFGTGHLANTGELFF.

The rearrangement links TRBV6-2 or TRBV6-3 to TRBJ2-2, with D perhaps matching TRBD1 (6 bases). Germline CDR1 and CDR2: MNHEY and SVGEGT. The CDR3 sequence is 20 residues long. Trimming left V 2 bases short and J 6 bases short, with 28 bases between. The CDR3: CASSYTRYSQGSLGAGELFF. The DNA for the CDR3 is TGTGCCAGCAGTTACACTAGATATTCACAGGGTTCCCTCGGTGCCGGGGAGCTGTTTTTT.

This chain uses TRBV5-1 with TRBJ1-1; D is undetermined. The V end was cut by 5 bases, the J end by 5 bases, with 19 bases between. Germline V gene sequence: CDR1 SGHRS, CDR2 YFSETQ. This CDR3 has 15 residues. CDR3 in amino acids: CASRLHLLGLTEAFF. CDR3 coding DNA: TGCGCCAGCAGACTCCACCTTCTTGGGTTGACTGAAGCTTTCTTT.

This clonotype showed up just a few times. The chain recombines TRBV7-6 with TRBJ2-1, with TRBD1 identical over 9 bases. The J segment lost 4 bases and the V segment lost 2 bases, leaving 6 bases of the junction unmatched. There are 16 residues in the CDR3. Germline V gives CDR1 SGHVS, CDR2 FNYEAQ. The CDR3 DNA sequence: TGTGCCAGCAGCTTACCCCGGACAGGGGTGTACAATGAGCAGTTCTTC. Translation: CASSLPRTGVYNEQFF.

The chain combines TRBV20-1 with TRBJ2-7; 8 bases are a match to TRBD2. Unmatched junction bases numbered 18, after V lost 5 bases and J lost 6 bases. Germline assignment: CDR1 DFQATT and CDR2 SNEGSKA (reference sequence). This CDR3 has 16 residues. CDR3 region: CSARTSQKHTPSEQYF. CDR3 DNA: TGCAGTGCTCGGACTAGCCAGAAACACACCCCTTCCGAGCAGTACTTC.